One and the same sample provided the 25 T cell receptor beta chains below, sequenced in a study of blood T cell repertoires in COVID-19. The protocol was immunoSEQ multiplex PCR, while the TCRdb copy is restricted to in-frame clones and leaves out a portion. The data hold a few hundred thousand clones, with around nine tenths observed a single time. Sequenced sample: peripheral blood. All receptors come from a woman in her 70s with active or convalescent COVID-19.

The CDR3 region is CASSYGRNYQGPLHF. The DNA for the CDR3 is TGTGCCAGCAGTTACGGCAGGAACTACCAGGGACCCCTCCACTTT. The genes are TRBV6-5 and TRBJ1-6; D may be TRBD1 (5 bases). Germline CDR1 reads MNHEY; CDR2 reads SVGAGI. V was shortened by 2 bases and J by 12 bases, with 17 bases between the two germline ends. This CDR3 has 15 amino acids.

The gene calls are TRBV27 and TRBJ1-1, with 7 positions matching TRBD1. CDR3 length equals 15 residues. The junction had 8 bases not matched to a gene; V was cut back by 3 bases and J by 4 bases. Germline CDR1 reads MNHEY; CDR2 reads SMNVEV (reference sequence). This CDR3 is CASSFSQGRSTEAFF. The CDR3 nucleotides are TGTGCCAGCAGTTTTTCACAGGGGAGGAGCACTGAAGCTTTCTTT.

The chain is built from TRBV29-1 and TRBJ1-1, with D tentatively TRBD1 (6 bases). Between the trimmed V and J ends, which lost 6 bases and 7 bases, there was a span of 15 bases. The CDR3 loop spans 12 amino acids. The V gene's germline CDR1 is SQVTM and CDR2 ANQGSEA. CDR3 in amino acids: CSVKTQGNEAFF. CDR3 bases: TGCAGCGTAAAGACACAGGGAAATGAAGCTTTCTTT.

The rearrangement uses TRBV6-4 and TRBJ2-2, with 7 bases lining up with TRBD1. The V and J ends lost 6 bases and 0 bases, in that order; junction bases with no gene match: 4. Germline V CDR1 and CDR2: MRHNA, SNTAGT. The CDR3 runs 15 residues. CDR3 DNA: TGTGCCAGCAGCTGGCAGGGGGCGAACACCGGGGAGCTGTTTTTT. Translating it yields CASSWQGANTGELFF.

V gene TRBV3-1 (or the pseudogene TRBV3-2) combines with J gene TRBJ2-2; perhaps TRBD2 as D (5 bases). The germline CDR1 and CDR2 sequences are LGHDT and YNNKEL (reference sequence). The V and J ends lost 0 bases and 2 bases respectively, with 10 bases between them. This CDR3 contains 16 residues. CDR3 residues: CASSQELRGNTGELFF. The CDR3, as DNA: TGTGCCAGCAGCCAAGAACTACGGGGAAACACCGGGGAGCTGTTTTTT.

The rearrangement joins TRBV2 to TRBJ1-5, with a tentative D call TRBD1 (5 bases). This CDR3 is built from 13 residues. The ends were cut back, 7 bases at V and 4 bases at J, with 11 bases in the middle. Germline assignment: CDR1 SNHLY and CDR2 FYNNEI. For the CDR3, the DNA is TGTGCCAGCACCCCGGGACTAAATCAGCCCCAGCATTTT. This translates into CASTPGLNQPQHF.

This chain joins TRBV6-5 and TRBJ2-5; D remains unclear. Germline lookup yields CDR1 MNHEY and CDR2 SVGAGI. This CDR3 region has 11 residues. V lost 7 bases and J 5 bases, leaving 8 bases between the germline ends. The CDR3 protein is CASTFMETQYF. CDR3 DNA sequence: TGTGCCAGCACCTTTATGGAGACCCAGTACTTC.

This clone turned up a few times. The rearrangement links TRBV15 to TRBJ1-5, with a tentative D call TRBD1 (5 bases). The germline V gene has CDR1 LNHNV and CDR2 YYDKDF (reference sequence). The V end lost 0 bases, the J end lost 4 bases, and 10 bases lay between the germline ends. This CDR3 has 15 amino acids. CDR3 DNA: TGTGCCACCAGCAGAGATGTCGGGGGGAATCAGCCCCAGCATTTT. Translation gives CATSRDVGGNQPQHF.

The chain couples TRBV6-5 to TRBJ1-2; 10 bases are a match to TRBD1. CDR3 length: 15 amino acids. Looked up from germline, CDR1 is MNHEY and CDR2 is SVGAGI. The V gene end was trimmed by 8 bases and the J gene end by 5 bases; junction bases not matched to a gene: 11. CDR3 sequence reads: CASSFIRGQGYGYTF. For the CDR3, the DNA is TGTGCCAGCTCCTTTATCAGGGGACAGGGGTATGGCTACACCTTC.

The chain couples TRBV7-9 to TRBJ2-3; 9 positions match TRBD2. This CDR3 region has 15 residues. Germline loops: CDR1 SEHNR, CDR2 FQNEAQ (reference sequence). Trimming removed 2 bases from V and 4 bases from J; junction bases left unmatched: 4. The CDR3 here is CASSLSGGPADTQYF. The CDR3 coding sequence is TGTGCCAGCAGCTTAAGCGGGGGGCCAGCAGATACGCAGTATTTT.

The J gene is TRBJ2-1, the V gene TRBV7-9; TRBD1 aligns across 8 bases. The V and J ends lost 5 bases and 10 bases, in that order; junction bases with no gene match: 16. CDR1 is SEHNR, CDR2 FQNEAQ, per germline (reference sequence). The CDR3 length is 16 residues. DNA for the CDR3: TGTGCCAGCAGCCCCGGGACAGGTGGCGCCTATCAAGAGCAGTTCTTC. Translation gives CASSPGTGGAYQEQFF.

This chain connects TRBV9 to TRBJ2-5, with TRBD1 as a possible D gene (6 bases). The CDR3 consists of 14 residues. Germline values: CDR1 SGDLS, CDR2 YYNGEE. Deletions cut 0 bases from V and 7 bases from J, with 13 bases between. Here the CDR3 reads CASSVEAGVGTQYF. DNA for the CDR3: TGTGCCAGCAGCGTAGAGGCAGGGGTTGGGACCCAGTACTTC.

The chain links TRBV6-5 to TRBJ1-1; D not resolved. Trimming removed 10 bases at V and 1 base at J, with 16 bases between. The CDR3 has 14 residues. In germline, CDR1 is MNHEY, CDR2 SVGAGI. The CDR3 here is CATLVPPGNTEAFF. The CDR3 DNA follows: TGTGCCACACTAGTCCCACCGGGGAACACTGAAGCTTTCTTT.

V is TRBV5-1 and J is TRBJ2-2, with 8 positions matching TRBD1. Per germline, CDR1 SGHRS and CDR2 YFSETQ. The CDR3 loop spans 15 amino acids. With V trimmed by 0 bases and J by 6 bases, 4 bases remained unmatched. The CDR3 is CASSLGQGAPGELFF. Here the CDR3 DNA reads TGCGCCAGCAGCTTGGGTCAGGGGGCGCCCGGGGAGCTGTTTTTT.

The CDR3 sequence: CASRREGTEAFF. DNA for the CDR3: TGTGCCAGCAGGCGGGAGGGCACTGAAGCTTTCTTT. The chain combines TRBV27 with TRBJ1-1; no definite D call. Germline loops: CDR1 MNHEY, CDR2 SMNVEV (reference sequence). CDR3 length: 12 amino acids. V shed 6 bases and J shed 4 bases, with 9 bases lying between them.

The rearrangement joins TRBV29-1 to TRBJ1-1; 9 bases are a match to TRBD1. The length of the CDR3 is 11 residues. CDR1 and CDR2 from the germline V gene are SQVTM and ANQGSEA. With V trimmed by 6 bases and J by 11 bases, 7 bases remained unmatched. CDR3 nucleotide sequence: TGCAGCGTGAACAGGGGGCCCATGGCTTTCTTT. Translation: CSVNRGPMAFF.

The V gene is TRBV3-1 (or the pseudogene TRBV3-2), the J gene TRBJ1-1; 9 bases map to TRBD1. V gave up 6 bases and J gave up 4 bases; unmatched junction bases: 18. This CDR3 is 18 amino acids long. Germline-derived CDR1 and CDR2 are LGHDT and YNNKEL (reference sequence). The CDR3 DNA follows: TGTGCCAGCAGACCCCTTGGACAGGGGCGCGGGGGGGGCACTGAAGCTTTCTTT. Its translation: CASRPLGQGRGGGTEAFF.

As DNA, the CDR3 is TGTGCCAGCAGCTTAGTTTCAGGGCTCGGCAATCAGCCCCAGCATTTT. Its translation is CASSLVSGLGNQPQHF. The V gene is TRBV7-2, the J gene TRBJ1-5, with D perhaps TRBD1 (5 bases). The CDR3 totals 16 residues. The germline gives CDR1 SGHTA, CDR2 FQGNSA. The V and J ends lost 1 base and 2 bases respectively, with 12 bases between them.

The V call is TRBV5-4, the J call TRBJ2-1; D is unresolved. Germline CDR1 reads SGHNT; CDR2 reads YYREEE (reference sequence). V dropped 7 bases and J dropped 7 bases, with 18 bases sitting between them. The CDR3 loop spans 14 amino acids. The CDR3 DNA sequence: TGTGCCAGCTCCGGGTTGGAGCCTCGGAATGAGCAGTTCTTC. Protein sequence: CASSGLEPRNEQFF.

The chain employs TRBV5-6 and TRBJ2-2, with D unresolved. V was pared by 2 bases and J by 5 bases, with 13 bases between. CDR1 and CDR2 from the germline V gene are SGHDT and YYEEEE. The CDR3 totals 15 residues. For the CDR3, the DNA is TGTGCCAGCAGCTTCGTTCCTAGGTCGACCGGGGAGCTGTTTTTT. This sequence encodes CASSFVPRSTGELFF.

The rearrangement joins TRBV5-4 to TRBJ1-1; D may be TRBD1 (5 bases). V was trimmed by 5 bases and J by 4 bases, leaving 12 bases between them. Germline CDR1 SGHNT, CDR2 YYREEE (reference sequence). The CDR3 sequence is 13 residues long. This CDR3 is CASSLTGGTEAFF. For the CDR3, the DNA is TGTGCCAGCAGTCTGACGGGGGGCACTGAAGCTTTCTTT.

This clone was observed a few times. DNA of the CDR3: TGTGCCAGTAACGGGCAGGGCGACTATGGCTACACCTTC. This gives the protein CASNGQGDYGYTF. The chain joins TRBV19 to TRBJ1-2, with a possible D match to TRBD1 (5 bases). Trimming stripped 7 bases from V and 3 bases from J, with 12 bases between. CDR1 LNHDA and CDR2 SQIVND come from the germline V gene (reference sequence). The CDR3 is 13 amino acids.

The table lists this clone with a count of one. The chain couples TRBV7-9 to TRBJ1-1; the D gene is possibly TRBD1 (5 bases). The CDR3 is 15 residues long. From germline, CDR1 is SEHNR and CDR2 FQNEAQ (reference sequence). V was trimmed by 3 bases and J by 5 bases, leaving 16 bases between them. CDR3 DNA: TGTGCCAGCAGCTTCATGGGATTGCAGGGAACTGAAGCTTTCTTT. Translation gives CASSFMGLQGTEAFF.

The V call is TRBV7-8, the J call TRBJ1-5; 8 nucleotides agree with TRBD1. Germline V gene sequence: CDR1 SGHVS, CDR2 FQNEAQ. This CDR3 is built from 15 residues. V lost 5 bases, J lost 4 bases, and 7 bases stayed unmatched. DNA of the CDR3: TGTGCCAGCAGCCCCCGACAGGGGAGGAATCAGCCCCAGCATTTT. It codes for CASSPRQGRNQPQHF.

The V gene is TRBV2, the J gene TRBJ1-2; D is unresolved. V was cut by 9 bases and J by 0 bases, with 20 bases left in between. The germline V gene encodes CDR1 SNHLY and CDR2 FYNNEI. The CDR3 spans 16 residues. CDR3 sequence reads: CASTELERRANYGYTF. CDR3 sequence (DNA): TGTGCCAGTACTGAACTAGAAAGGAGAGCTAACTATGGCTACACCTTC. The full variable domain, rest sourced from reference TRBV2 and TRBJ1-2, is EPEVTQTPSHQVTQMGQEVILRCVPISNHLYFYWYRQILGQKVEFLVSFYNNEISEKSEIFDDQFSVERPDGSNFTLKIRSTKLEDSAMYFCASTELERRANYGYTFGSGTRLTVV.